One sample yielded the 17 T cell receptor beta chains listed below, sequenced in a study of control samples from healthy donors and cancer patients. TCRdb's table, derived via immunoSEQ multiplex PCR, lists solely in-frame clones and lacks some. The sample contains 150,000 to 180,000 clones, approximately 94% of which appear only once. The sequencing sample was made of blood. These receptor sequences come from a man aged 35 to 55 in good health.

This clone was recorded once. The V and J genes are TRBV19 and TRBJ2-3, with 8 bases that match TRBD2. This CDR3 spans 15 amino acids. J lost 3 bases, V lost 6 bases, and 8 bases had no gene match. Germline CDR1 LNHDA, CDR2 SQIVND (reference sequence). The CDR3 spells CASSRGGYRTDTQYF. DNA for the CDR3: TGTGCCAGTAGCCGGGGGGGGTACAGAACAGATACGCAGTATTTT.

V is TRBV29-1 and J is TRBJ2-5; 7 bases agree with TRBD1. From germline, CDR1 is SQVTM and CDR2 ANQGSEA. Germline trimming cut 5 bases from V and 5 bases from J; bases unmatched to any gene: 5. CDR3 length: 12 amino acids. The CDR3 region is CSVTGVGETQYF. The CDR3 region has the DNA TGCAGCGTTACAGGGGTGGGGGAGACCCAGTACTTC. Using reference TRBV29-1 and TRBJ2-5 for the parts outside the CDR3, the full variable domain is SAVISQKPSRDICQRGTSLTIQCQVDSQVTMMFWYRQQPGQSLTLIATANQGSEATYESGFVIDKFPISRPNLTFSTLTVSNMSPEDSSIYLCSVTGVGETQYFGPGTRLLVL.

The V and J genes are TRBV5-6 and TRBJ2-1; 9 positions agree with TRBD1. J gave up 7 bases and V 4 bases, and 18 bases lay outside the gene matches. Germline-derived CDR1 and CDR2 are SGHDT and YYEEEE. The CDR3 consists of 18 residues. The CDR3 bases are TGTGCCAGCAGCCCGTATTCGTCCCGGGACAGGGTTAGTAATGAGCAGTTCTTC. Its translation is CASSPYSSRDRVSNEQFF.

V gene TRBV28 combines with J gene TRBJ2-7; 8 nucleotides align to TRBD1. The CDR3 has 13 residues. In germline, CDR1 is MDHEN, CDR2 SYDVKM. J gave up 3 bases and V 6 bases, and 4 bases lay outside the gene matches. The CDR3 region is CASRRQGSYEQYF. The CDR3 nucleotides read TGTGCCAGCAGAAGACAGGGGAGCTACGAGCAGTACTTC.

For this clone: Its ends do not fully match the called genes, so a read error is possible. The J gene is TRBJ1-1, the V gene TRBV7-2; the match to TRBD1 covers 7 bases. From germline, CDR1 is SGHTA and CDR2 FQGNSA. CDR3 length: 15 amino acids. DNA for the CDR3: TGTGCCAGCAGCACCCCGACAGGGCTGAACACTAAAGCTTTCTTT. It is translated as CASSTPTGLNTKAFF.

J is TRBJ1-6 and V is TRBV5-1, with 9 bases aligning to TRBD1. Germline CDR1 reads SGHRS; CDR2 reads YFSETQ. V was clipped by 4 bases and J by 14 bases; unmatched bases: 10. This CDR3 contains 14 residues. The CDR3, as DNA: TGCGCCAGCAGCCCGGACAGGGGAAGGGAGGCCCTCCACTTT. Translating it yields CASSPDRGREALHF.

The chain couples TRBV28 to TRBJ1-1, with D perhaps matching TRBD1 (5 bases). CDR3 length: 14 residues. Trimming removed 3 bases at V and 8 bases at J, with 16 bases between. Germline CDR1 and CDR2: MDHEN and SYDVKM. The DNA for the CDR3 is TGTGCCAGCAGTTTCTCGGCGGGGCTGAGGGAAGCTTTCTTT. This gives the protein CASSFSAGLREAFF.

The chain combines TRBV6-5 with TRBJ1-2, with TRBD1 identical over 9 bases. Germline V lookup: CDR1 MNHEY, CDR2 SVGAGI. This CDR3 has 14 amino acids. Trimming at V came to 0 bases and at J to 6 bases, leaving 2 bases not matched to a gene. CDR3 region: CASSYSGTGHGYTF. CDR3 in DNA: TGTGCCAGCAGTTACTCTGGGACAGGGCATGGCTACACCTTC.

The chain uses TRBV18 and TRBJ2-7; 10 bases are a match to TRBD2. V gave up 3 bases and J gave up 2 bases; unmatched junction bases: 4. Looked up from germline, CDR1 is KGHSH and CDR2 is LQKENI. The CDR3 totals 15 residues. The CDR3 protein is CASSPRTSGTYEQYF. The CDR3 DNA reads TGTGCCAGCTCACCTCGGACTAGCGGAACCTACGAGCAGTACTTC.

The chain carries TRBV28 and TRBJ1-5, with a tentative D call TRBD1 (5 bases). CDR3 length: 14 residues. Between the trimmed V and J ends, which lost 6 bases and 7 bases, there was a span of 16 bases. Germline V gene data show CDR1 as MDHEN and CDR2 as SYDVKM. The CDR3 sequence is CASSPQGEGQPQHF. CDR3 bases: TGTGCCAGCAGCCCTCAGGGTGAAGGGCAGCCCCAGCATTTT.

V is TRBV28 and J is TRBJ1-2; TRBD1 matches at 7 bases. CDR3 length: 15 residues. The germline V gene encodes CDR1 MDHEN and CDR2 SYDVKM. Losses at the gene ends were 3 bases for V and 4 bases for J; bases not matched to a gene: 8. CDR3 DNA: TGTGCCAGCAGTTTCCAGGACAGGAGCCTCTATGGCTACACCTTC. The encoded protein is CASSFQDRSLYGYTF.

The genes are TRBV19 and TRBJ1-2; no definite D call. Germline-derived CDR1 and CDR2 are LNHDA and SQIVND (reference sequence). Trimming cost V 2 bases and J 1 base, with 14 bases left between them. This CDR3 contains 16 residues. This CDR3 is CASSIPNMGGNYGYTF. The CDR3 nucleotides are TGTGCCAGTAGTATACCCAACATGGGAGGTAACTATGGCTACACCTTC.

This clone was seen only once. This sequence joins TRBV3-1 (or the pseudogene TRBV3-2) and TRBJ1-2; D possibly corresponds to TRBD1 (5 bases). V was shortened by 1 base and J by 7 bases, with 10 bases between the two germline ends. Germline V CDR1 and CDR2: LGHDT, YNNKEL (reference sequence). The CDR3 contains 13 residues. DNA for the CDR3: TGTGCCAGCAGCCAAGCGTTCGGGGCTGGCTACACCTTC. Translated, it gives CASSQAFGAGYTF.

The gene calls are TRBV11-2 and TRBJ2-3, with TRBD2 as a possible D gene (6 bases). V was trimmed by 0 bases and J by 5 bases, leaving 9 bases between them. CDR1 and CDR2 (germline): SGHAT, FQNNGV. The CDR3 sequence is 14 residues long. The CDR3 region is CASSLERRGDTQYF. The CDR3 region has the DNA TGTGCCAGCAGCTTAGAGAGGCGGGGAGATACGCAGTATTTT.

This clone was counted a single time. The chain has TRBV7-2 and TRBJ2-1; TRBD1 aligns across 9 bases. This CDR3 region has 18 residues. Germline loops: CDR1 SGHTA, CDR2 FQGNSA. With 1 base clipped from V and 4 bases from J, the junction kept 11 bases outside the gene matches. Here the CDR3 DNA reads TGTGCCAGCAGCTTAGGTCTCGGTGGGGGGACAGGGTACAATGAGCAGTTCTTC. Amino acid sequence: CASSLGLGGGTGYNEQFF. Full variable domain (outside the CDR3, taken from reference TRBV7-2 and TRBJ2-1): GAGVSQSPSNKVTEKGKDVELRCDPISGHTALYWYRQSLGQGLEFLIYFQGNSAPDKSGLPSDRFSAERTGGSVSTLTIQRTQQEDSAVYLCASSLGLGGGTGYNEQFFGPGTRLTVL.

The chain recombines TRBV5-6 with TRBJ2-7; 8 bases are a match to TRBD1. The length of the CDR3 is 14 residues. Trimming cost V 3 bases and J 3 bases; bases outside gene matches: 5. CDR1 is SGHDT and CDR2 is YYEEEE in the germline V gene. In DNA, the CDR3 is TGTGCCAGCAGCTCTGGGACAGGTAACTACGAGCAGTACTTC. Its protein is CASSSGTGNYEQYF. Using reference TRBV5-6 and TRBJ2-7 for the parts outside the CDR3, the full variable domain is DAGVTQSPTHLIKTRGQQVTLRCSPKSGHDTVSWYQQALGQGPQFIFQYYEEEERQRGNFPDRFSGHQFPNYSSELNVNALLLGDSALYLCASSSGTGNYEQYFGPGTRLTVT.

The rearrangement links TRBV28 to TRBJ2-3, with 9 bases identical to TRBD1. The CDR3 sequence is 16 residues long. Unmatched junction bases numbered 16, after V lost 4 bases and J lost 11 bases. Germline CDR1 MDHEN, CDR2 SYDVKM. Here the CDR3 DNA reads TGTGCCAGCAGTTCTCAGGGGACAGGGATTAGTGGCGGGCAGTATTTT. It codes for CASSSQGTGISGGQYF. The variable domain in full, completed from reference TRBV28 and TRBJ2-3, reads DVKVTQSSRYLVKRTGEKVFLECVQDMDHENMFWYRQDPGLGLRLIYFSYDVKMKEKGDIPEGYSVSREKKERFSLILESASTNQTSMYLCASSSQGTGISGGQYFGPGTRLTVL.